The next 23 T cell receptor beta chains were all read from a single sample in a study of shared clonotypes between healthy human individuals. The repertoire was sequenced with immunoSEQ multiplex PCR; TCRdb's copy has only in-frame clones and lacks some. The sample lists millions of clones, roughly 96% occurring once. Sequenced material: naive CD4+ T cells sorted from blood. Subset noted: CD45RA+ positively selected. These receptors were taken from a man between 18 and 29 years old in good health.

The chain links TRBV10-1 to TRBJ2-1, with 13 bases fitting TRBD2. There are 15 residues in the CDR3. J lost 6 bases, V lost 5 bases, and 4 bases had no gene match. CDR1 WNHNN and CDR2 SYGVQD come from the germline V gene (reference sequence). CDR3 residues: CASSTSGGASNEQFF. CDR3 in DNA: TGCGCCAGCAGTACTAGCGGGGGGGCGAGCAATGAGCAGTTCTTC.

Of note for this clone: The same CDR3 also results from other DNA sequences found in this sample. The chain links TRBV27 to TRBJ1-6; 10 bases align to TRBD1. CDR1 and CDR2 (germline): MNHEY, SMNVEV (reference sequence). With V trimmed by 2 bases and J by 7 bases, 2 bases remained unmatched. The CDR3 has 15 residues. The CDR3 coding sequence is TGTGCCAGCAGTTTAGGGACAGGGGTCAATTCACCCCTCCACTTT. Protein: CASSLGTGVNSPLHF.

The genes are TRBV14 and TRBJ2-7, with D perhaps TRBD1 or TRBD2 (6 bases each). The V and J ends lost 2 bases and 7 bases respectively, with 9 bases between them. CDR3 size: 12 residues. Germline CDR1 is SGHDN and CDR2 is FVKESK. For the CDR3, the DNA is TGTGCCAGCAGCCAAAGGGGGAGGGAGCAGTACTTC. The encoded protein is CASSQRGREQYF.

The chain carries TRBV30 and TRBJ1-3, with 8 bases that match TRBD1. CDR3 length equals 14 residues. Germline CDR1 is GTSNPN and CDR2 is SVGIG (reference sequence). V lost 4 bases and J lost 4; bases outside the gene matches: 6. The CDR3 loop reads CAWKQGASGNTIYF. The CDR3 DNA reads as TGTGCCTGGAAGCAGGGGGCTTCGGGAAACACCATATATTTT.

Comments on this clone: A junction boundary mismatches the germline segment, possibly from a read error. The CDR3 bases are TGTGCCAGCAGCTTCGAGGGTCAGAAGCAGTTTTTC. Its translation: CASSFEGQKQFF. V is TRBV5-4 and J is TRBJ2-7, with D tentatively TRBD2 (5 bases). CDR1 is SGHNT, CDR2 YYREEE, per germline (reference sequence). CDR3 length: 12 residues.

As regards this clone: A junction boundary mismatches the germline segment, possibly from a read error. The gene calls are TRBV2 and TRBJ2-4; 10 bases fit TRBD2. The length of the CDR3 is 15 residues. CDR1 SNHLY and CDR2 FYNNEI come from the germline V gene. The DNA of the CDR3 is TGTGCCAGCAATGAAGCGGGAGGGCCCTCTGGCATTCAGTACTTC. This translates into CASNEAGGPSGIQYF.

The chain links TRBV10-3 to TRBJ2-7; the D gene could be TRBD1 or TRBD2 (5 bases each). The CDR3 is 16 amino acids. The V gene's germline CDR1 is ENHRY and CDR2 SYGVKD. The ends were cut back, 3 bases at V and 2 bases at J, with 17 bases in the middle. CDR3 region: CAISDRTDRPAYEQYF. In nucleotides, the CDR3 is TGTGCCATCAGTGATAGGACTGACAGACCTGCCTACGAGCAGTACTTC.

The chain uses TRBV27 and TRBJ2-7, with D possibly TRBD2 on 6 matching bases. V was cut by 0 bases and J by 0 bases, with 18 bases left in between. In germline, CDR1 is MNHEY, CDR2 SMNVEV (reference sequence). This CDR3 is 18 amino acids long. For the CDR3, the DNA is TGTGCCAGCAGTTTATCGATTGAGACGCGGGATACCTCCTACGAGCAGTACTTC. Translation gives CASSLSIETRDTSYEQYF.

This clone was found many times. Other DNA variants within this sample encode the same CDR3. The CDR3 reads CSGQGDTEAFF. As DNA, the CDR3 is TGCAGTGGCCAGGGGGACACTGAAGCTTTCTTT. The V and J genes are TRBV20-1 and TRBJ1-1; TRBD1 agrees at 7 bases. The germline CDR1 and CDR2 sequences are DFQATT and SNEGSKA (reference sequence). The CDR3 covers 11 residues. Trimming at V came to 7 bases and at J to 3 bases, leaving 2 bases not matched to a gene.

The chain has TRBV12-1 and TRBJ2-3; no DNA check was done on the table's D call, TRBD2. TRBV12-1 is given as a pseudogene. This CDR3 spans 16 amino acids. The CDR3 region has the DNA TGTGCCATCGAAACCCTAACTAGCGGGACGGGAGATACGCAGTATTTT. Protein: CAIETLTSGTGDTQYF.

The chain has TRBV19 and TRBJ1-1; possibly TRBD1 for D (5 bases). There are 14 residues in the CDR3. V shed 7 bases and J shed 0 bases, with 12 bases lying between them. Germline CDR1 is LNHDA and CDR2 is SQIVND (reference sequence). CDR3 sequence (DNA): TGTGCCAGTACCCCCGGGACTGTGAACACTGAAGCTTTCTTT. Protein sequence: CASTPGTVNTEAFF.

V and J are TRBV5-1 and TRBJ2-7; D gene unclear. Germline V CDR1 and CDR2: SGHRS, YFSETQ. The V end was cut by 0 bases, the J end by 2 bases, with 9 bases between. The CDR3 loop spans 14 amino acids. This CDR3 is CASSLDVQTYEQYF. In nucleotides, the CDR3 is TGCGCCAGCAGCTTGGATGTTCAGACCTACGAGCAGTACTTC.

The chain uses TRBV18 and TRBJ1-4, with 8 bases identical to TRBD1. V dropped 2 bases and J dropped 0; count of bases not matched to a gene: 2. Germline-derived CDR1 and CDR2 are KGHSH and LQKENI. This CDR3 is built from 16 residues. The CDR3 reads CASSPVQGATNEKLFF. CDR3 in DNA: TGTGCCAGCTCACCAGTACAGGGGGCAACTAATGAAAAACTGTTTTTT.

The chain recombines TRBV7-6 with TRBJ1-3, with TRBD1 matching 7 bases. CDR1 and CDR2 (germline): SGHVS, FNYEAQ. The length of the CDR3 is 14 residues. Losses at the gene ends were 5 bases for V and 2 bases for J; bases not matched to a gene: 3. The CDR3: CASSRTGAGNTIYF. DNA of the CDR3: TGTGCCAGCAGCAGAACAGGGGCTGGAAACACCATATATTTT. The whole variable domain, filled in from reference TRBV7-6 and TRBJ1-3, reads GAGVSQSPRYKVTKRGQDVALRCDPISGHVSLYWYRQALGQGPEFLTYFNYEAQQDKSGLPNDRFSAERPEGSISTLTIQRTEQRDSAMYRCASSRTGAGNTIYFGEGSWLTVV.

The rearrangement uses TRBV9 and TRBJ2-5, with D possibly matching TRBD2 (5 bases). Germline V gene data show CDR1 as SGDLS and CDR2 as YYNGEE. Trimming pared 4 bases from V and 3 bases from J, leaving 13 bases between. The CDR3 is 14 amino acids. Here the CDR3 DNA reads TGTGCCAGCAGCATGAGGGATGCTGAAGAGACCCAGTACTTC. Its protein is CASSMRDAEETQYF.

The rearrangement joins TRBV28 to TRBJ1-1; no firm D call. Germline lookup yields CDR1 MDHEN and CDR2 SYDVKM. This CDR3 contains 12 residues. Trimming took 3 bases from V and 4 from J, leaving 6 bases between them. CDR3 region: CASSFFRTEAFF. Written as DNA, the CDR3 is TGTGCCAGCAGTTTCTTTCGCACTGAAGCTTTCTTT.

CDR3 DNA sequence: TGTGCCAGCAGCTTAGACCGACCTCTCGCTGGAAACACCATATATTTT. Translation: CASSLDRPLAGNTIYF. The V gene is TRBV7-2, the J gene TRBJ1-3; D not certain. This CDR3 is built from 16 residues. The ends were cut back, 1 base at V and 2 bases at J, with 12 bases in the middle. CDR1 is SGHTA, CDR2 FQGNSA, per germline.

CDR3 nucleotides: TGTGCCAGCAGCACAGGACTAGCGGGGGTCCACGAGCAGTACTTC. It specifies CASSTGLAGVHEQYF. This sequence joins TRBV7-3 and TRBJ2-7; 13 nucleotides line up with TRBD2. This CDR3 is 15 amino acids long. Germline V lookup: CDR1 SGHTA, CDR2 FQGTGA. The V and J ends lost 5 bases and 5 bases, in that order; junction bases with no gene match: 6.

V gene TRBV27 combines with J gene TRBJ2-5; TRBD1 matches at 9 bases. The CDR3 covers 13 residues. Looked up from germline, CDR1 is MNHEY and CDR2 is SMNVEV (reference sequence). J gave up 10 bases and V 3 bases, and 6 bases lay outside the gene matches. The CDR3 DNA reads TGTGCCAGCAGTTTTCGGACAGGGGCTGACCAGTACTTC. Translated: CASSFRTGADQYF.

CDR3 DNA sequence: TGTGCCAGCACCCGGGGCGACTCTGGAAACACCATATATTTT. Translation: CASTRGDSGNTIYF. V and J are TRBV9 and TRBJ1-3, with a possible D match to TRBD1 (5 bases). Trimming removed 6 bases from V and 0 bases from J, with 10 bases in between. The CDR3 consists of 14 residues. From germline, CDR1 is SGDLS and CDR2 YYNGEE.

The gene calls are TRBV10-2 and TRBJ2-3, with D possibly matching TRBD1 (6 bases). The CDR3 is 16 residues long. Germline assignment: CDR1 WSHSY and CDR2 SAAADI. Trimming took off 4 bases at V and 0 bases at J, with 14 bases between the two ends. DNA for the CDR3: TGCGCCAGCAGTGGAGTCAGGGGCTTGAGCACAGATACGCAGTATTTT. Protein product: CASSGVRGLSTDTQYF.

CDR3 region: CATRTGGSAEAFF. In DNA form, the CDR3 reads TGCGCCACACGGACAGGGGGTTCCGCTGAAGCTTTCTTT. The chain uses TRBV10-1 and TRBJ1-1, with TRBD1 identical over 10 bases. Germline trimming cut 10 bases from V and 6 bases from J; bases unmatched to any gene: 8. This CDR3 spans 13 amino acids. CDR1 and CDR2 (germline): WNHNN, SYGVQD (reference sequence).

The CDR3 spells CASSGSGGGLYNEQFF. In nucleotides, the CDR3 is TGTGCCAGCAGCGGTAGCGGGGGCGGACTCTACAATGAGCAGTTCTTC. The J gene is TRBJ2-1, the V gene TRBV28; 9 nucleotides agree with TRBD2. V dropped 6 bases and J dropped 3; count of bases not matched to a gene: 9. CDR1 MDHEN and CDR2 SYDVKM come from the germline V gene. The CDR3 is 16 amino acids. The full variable domain, its missing parts supplied by reference TRBV28 and TRBJ2-1, is DVKVTQSSRYLVKRTGEKVFLECVQDMDHENMFWYRQDPGLGLRLIYFSYDVKMKEKGDIPEGYSVSREKKERFSLILESASTNQTSMYLCASSGSGGGLYNEQFFGPGTRLTVL.